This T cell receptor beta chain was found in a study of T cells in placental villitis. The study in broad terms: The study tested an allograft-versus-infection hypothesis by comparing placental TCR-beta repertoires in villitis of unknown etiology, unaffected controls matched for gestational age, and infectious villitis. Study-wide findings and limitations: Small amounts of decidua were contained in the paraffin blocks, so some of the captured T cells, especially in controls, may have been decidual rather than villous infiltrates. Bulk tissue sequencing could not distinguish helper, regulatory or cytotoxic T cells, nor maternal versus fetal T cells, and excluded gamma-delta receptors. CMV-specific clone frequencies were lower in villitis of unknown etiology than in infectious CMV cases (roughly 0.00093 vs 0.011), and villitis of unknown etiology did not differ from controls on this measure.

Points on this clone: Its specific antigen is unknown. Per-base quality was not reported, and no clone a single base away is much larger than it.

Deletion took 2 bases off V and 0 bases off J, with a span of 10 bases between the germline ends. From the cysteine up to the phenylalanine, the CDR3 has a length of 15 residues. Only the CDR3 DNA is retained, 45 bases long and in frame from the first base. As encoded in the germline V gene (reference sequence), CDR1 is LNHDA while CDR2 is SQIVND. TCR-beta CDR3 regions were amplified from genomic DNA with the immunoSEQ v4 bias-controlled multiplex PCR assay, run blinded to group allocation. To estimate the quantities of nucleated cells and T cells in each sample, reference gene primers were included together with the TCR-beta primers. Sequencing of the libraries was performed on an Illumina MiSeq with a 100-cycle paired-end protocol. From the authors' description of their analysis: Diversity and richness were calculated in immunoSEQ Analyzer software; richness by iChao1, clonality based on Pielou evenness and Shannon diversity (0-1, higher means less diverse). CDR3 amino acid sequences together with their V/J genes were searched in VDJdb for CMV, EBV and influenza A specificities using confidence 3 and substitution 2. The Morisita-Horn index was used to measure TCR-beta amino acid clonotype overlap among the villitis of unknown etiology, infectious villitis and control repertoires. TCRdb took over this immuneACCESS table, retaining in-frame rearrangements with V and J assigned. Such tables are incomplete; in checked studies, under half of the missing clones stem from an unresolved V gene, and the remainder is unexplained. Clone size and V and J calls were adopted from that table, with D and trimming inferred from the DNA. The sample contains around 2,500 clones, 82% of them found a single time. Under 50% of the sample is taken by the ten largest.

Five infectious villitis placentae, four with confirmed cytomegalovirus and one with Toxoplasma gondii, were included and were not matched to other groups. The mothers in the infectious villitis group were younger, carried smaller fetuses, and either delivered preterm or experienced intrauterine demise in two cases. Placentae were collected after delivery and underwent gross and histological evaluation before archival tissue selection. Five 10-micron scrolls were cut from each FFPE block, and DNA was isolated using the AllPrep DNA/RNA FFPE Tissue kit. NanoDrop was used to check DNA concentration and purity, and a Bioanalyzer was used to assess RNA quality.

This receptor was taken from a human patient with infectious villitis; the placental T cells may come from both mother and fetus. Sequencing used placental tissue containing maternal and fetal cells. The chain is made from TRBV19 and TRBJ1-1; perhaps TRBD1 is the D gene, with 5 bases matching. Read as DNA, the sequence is TGTGCCAGTAGTATACAATTGGGGCTGAACACTGAAGCTTTCTTT. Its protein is CASSIQLGLNTEAFF.